One sample yielded the 25 T cell receptor beta chains listed below, sequenced in a study of CXCR3-negative and CXCR3-positive naive CD8 T cells. Overall study findings and caveats: Researchers report that CXCR3-positive naive cells carry more hydrophobic TRB CDR3s than CXCR3-negative naive cells.

No cognate antigen is known for these TCRs. Via 5' RACE with UMI labels, TRB cDNA libraries were prepared. TCRdb processed the 5' RACE reads again and assigns one entry to each CDR3 protein, with no DNA. The table for this sample gives about 84,000 distinct CDR3 sequences. Sequenced input: naive CXCR3+ CD8+ T cells from blood. Subset described: CD45RO-CCR7+CD27+CD95- naive CD8+ T cells expressing CXCR3 (TNR3+). The receptors stem from a human donor in good health. Some clones in this sample may be carry-over from other donors' samples.

The J gene is TRBJ2-2, the V gene TRBV29-1; TCRdb selects TRBD1, and the lack of DNA leaves this call unchecked. The CDR3 runs 15 residues. Germline V gene sequence: CDR1 SQVTM, CDR2 ANQGSEA. CDR3 sequence reads: CSVPGSIPYTGELFF.

The rearrangement links TRBV6-2 or TRBV6-3 to TRBJ2-1; TCRdb calls TRBD1, which cannot be checked without DNA. Germline V gene lookup returns CDR1 MNHEY and CDR2 SVGEGT. This CDR3 region has 15 residues. The CDR3 spells CASSYIGGSYNEQFF.

The chain joins TRBV2 to TRBJ2-2. CDR1 is SNHLY, CDR2 FYNNEI, per germline. CDR3 length: 17 residues. This chain's CDR3 is CASSEGLVRGNTGELFF.

The rearrangement links TRBV2 to TRBJ2-7; the D call of TRBD2 rests on TCRdb alone, since no DNA is present to check it. CDR3 size: 15 residues. Germline-derived CDR1 and CDR2 are SNHLY and FYNNEI. CDR3 sequence reads: CASSLLVGSSYEQYF.

The rearrangement joins TRBV29-1 to TRBJ2-3; with no DNA, the TCRdb D assignment of TRBD2 cannot be verified. CDR1 and CDR2 from the germline V gene are SQVTM and ANQGSEA. The CDR3 contains 16 residues. CDR3: CSVEALAGYPTDTQYF.

This chain uses TRBV27 with TRBJ1-1. The CDR3 runs 13 residues. In germline, CDR1 is MNHEY, CDR2 SMNVEV (reference sequence). CDR3 loop: CASSPGGGTEAFF.

The chain joins TRBV12-3 or TRBV12-4 to TRBJ2-3. This CDR3 has 13 amino acids. The CDR3 spells CASSFQPRDTQYF.

This chain connects TRBV28 to TRBJ2-3; TCRdb proposes TRBD1, but this gene call is untestable without DNA. Germline values: CDR1 MDHEN, CDR2 SYDVKM. The CDR3 loop spans 18 amino acids. This CDR3 is CASNPKWHRGDGTDTQYF.

CDR3: CSVVGLGRDEKLFF. The rearrangement links TRBV29-1 to TRBJ1-4. The CDR3 has 14 amino acids. Germline assignment: CDR1 SQVTM and CDR2 ANQGSEA.

The chain employs TRBV28 and TRBJ2-5; TCRdb returns TRBD2, unconfirmable since there is no DNA. CDR3 length equals 16 residues. The germline V gene has CDR1 MDHEN and CDR2 SYDVKM. The CDR3: CASSPRLAGIQETQYF.

The genes are TRBV7-9 and TRBJ1-6; no DNA is available, so the TRBD1 call from TCRdb remains unchecked. The CDR3 contains 17 residues. Germline lookup yields CDR1 SEHNR and CDR2 FQNEAQ (reference sequence). The CDR3 reads CASRRHRVGDLNSPLHF.

The chain carries TRBV12-3 or TRBV12-4 and TRBJ2-5; TCRdb picks TRBD2, but there is no DNA to check that call. There are 14 residues in the CDR3. CDR3 amino acids: CASLAGISGETQYF.

The chain is built from TRBV19 and TRBJ2-7; TCRdb's assignment of TRBD1 cannot be checked, as there is no DNA. The CDR3 contains 15 residues. Per germline, CDR1 LNHDA and CDR2 SQIVND (reference sequence). The CDR3: CASSPGQGYAYEQYF.

The chain combines TRBV2 with TRBJ2-5; TCRdb outputs TRBD1, but without DNA this stays unchecked. This CDR3 spans 15 amino acids. Germline assignment: CDR1 SNHLY and CDR2 FYNNEI. The CDR3 loop reads CASRTLGQTQETQYF.

The rearrangement joins TRBV7-2 to TRBJ2-3; TCRdb designates TRBD1, a call that cannot be tested without DNA. Germline values: CDR1 SGHTA, CDR2 FQGNSA. The CDR3 is 15 residues long. CDR3 region: CASSPWGANTDTQYF.

This chain uses TRBV28 with TRBJ2-7; TCRdb picks TRBD1, but there is no DNA to check that call. Germline assignment: CDR1 MDHEN and CDR2 SYDVKM. The CDR3 extends over 14 amino acids. The CDR3 sequence: CASIISEGVNEQYF.

The chain joins TRBV7-3 to TRBJ2-1; TCRdb picks TRBD1, but there is no DNA to check that call. The length of the CDR3 is 16 residues. CDR1 and CDR2 (germline): SGHTA, FQGTGA. Here the CDR3 reads CASSFGLGGLNNEQFF.

This chain joins TRBV7-2 and TRBJ2-2. Looked up from germline, CDR1 is SGHTA and CDR2 is FQGNSA. The CDR3 has 14 amino acids. CDR3 sequence: CASRLTGNTGELFF.

V gene TRBV15 combines with J gene TRBJ1-5; the TCRdb call, TRBD1, lacks DNA for checking. The CDR3 spans 21 residues. Looked up from germline, CDR1 is LNHNV and CDR2 is YYDKDF (reference sequence). CDR3: CATSREWGPLGTVYSNQPQHF. Using reference TRBV15 and TRBJ1-5 for the parts outside the CDR3, the full variable domain is DAMVIQNPRYQVTQFGKPVTLSCSQTLNHNVMYWYQQKSSQAPKLLFHYYDKDFNNEADTPDNFQSRRPNTSFCFLDIRSPGLGDTAMYLCATSREWGPLGTVYSNQPQHFGDGTRLSIL.

This chain joins TRBV15 and TRBJ2-7; TCRdb selects TRBD2, and the lack of DNA leaves this call unchecked. Germline loops: CDR1 LNHNV, CDR2 YYDKDF (reference sequence). This CDR3 has 13 residues. CDR3 residues: CATSTEGVHEQYF.

The V gene is TRBV20-1, the J gene TRBJ2-7; TCRdb picks TRBD2, but there is no DNA to check that call. This CDR3 comprises 12 residues. The germline gives CDR1 DFQATT, CDR2 SNEGSKA (reference sequence). The CDR3 region is CSQKGTSYEQYF.

V is TRBV24-1 and J is TRBJ2-2; absent DNA, TCRdb's TRBD1 call cannot be checked. This CDR3 contains 16 residues. CDR1 is KGHDR and CDR2 is SFDVKD in the germline V gene. Here the CDR3 reads CATSEVGTENTGELFF.

This chain links TRBV3-1 with TRBJ1-1; TCRdb's assignment of TRBD1 cannot be checked, as there is no DNA. Germline loops: CDR1 LGHDT, CDR2 YNNKEL (reference sequence). CDR3 length: 16 residues. CDR3 region: CASSPLTGLANTEAFF.

The chain combines TRBV20-1 with TRBJ2-5; TCRdb reports TRBD1, a call that lacks DNA to check it against. Germline assignment: CDR1 DFQATT and CDR2 SNEGSKA (reference sequence). The CDR3 sequence is 16 residues long. CDR3 residues: CSADLLGRGSQETQYF.

The chain employs TRBV28 and TRBJ2-7; TCRdb indicates TRBD2, and absent DNA this call remains unverified. Per the germline V gene, CDR1 is MDHEN and CDR2 is SYDVKM. The CDR3 consists of 16 residues. The CDR3 sequence: CASSGQLASSSYEQYF.